This T cell receptor beta chain appears in the sequencing data of a study of long-term antiretroviral therapy in people with HIV. Whole-study findings and limits: The study lacked data on ART adherence, viral resistance or therapy changes.

The libraries were made with immunoSEQ v3.0 at survey level. TCRdb's copy holds only in-frame clones and misses some; the assay was immunoSEQ multiplex PCR. This table holds 20,000 to 25,000 clones, around 82% found once. A word on this clone: Its cognate antigen is unknown.

V shed 5 bases and J 3 bases; nucleotides not matched to a gene: 4. There are 15 residues in the CDR3. Germline V gene lookup returns CDR1 MNHEY and CDR2 SVGAGI. The receptor's source is a man aged 40-50 years with HIV. This chain uses TRBV6-5 with TRBJ2-4; 10 positions match TRBD2. The sample in question was unsorted PBMCs, obtained approximately 2.5 years after starting antiretroviral therapy. The CDR3 is CASSQTSGYKNIQYF. CDR3 nucleotide sequence: TGTGCCAGCAGTCAGACTAGCGGGTACAAAAACATTCAGTACTTC.